The rows below give T cell receptor beta chains drawn from one sample of a study of T-cell memory formation after mild COVID-19. From the 5' RACE reads, TCRdb called clonotypes with MiXCR, one entry per CDR3 protein. Of hundreds of thousands of distinct CDR3 sequences listed, about a sixth are singletons. Sequenced input: PBMCs or a T cell subset sorted from them (not recorded which). All receptors derive from a man younger than 35 who had mild COVID-19 (a few samples of this study predate the infection). Cell type and time point are not known. The CDR3 runs from the conserved cysteine through the conserved F or W. The D gene is left open where the match is weak. The size entry is marked missing in some rows and otherwise reads once, few, many or a size class.

j_gene	v_gene	abundance	d_gene	CDR3nt	CDR3aa
TRBJ1-1	TRBV18	many	-	TGTGCCAGCTCACCAGCGGAGAACACTGAAGCTTTCTTT	CASSPAENTEAFF
TRBJ2-5	TRBV12-3/TRBV12-4	-	TRBD1	TGTGCCAGCAGTCCCGACAGGGGCTATCCAGAGACCCAGTACTTC	CASSPDRGYPETQYF
TRBJ2-5	TRBV7-9	-	-	TGTGCCAGCAGCTCCAGACTAGTCCAAGAGACCCAGTACTTC	CASSSRLVQETQYF
TRBJ2-5	TRBV20-1	-	TRBD2	TGCAGTGCTAGAGGTAGCGGGGCCCCGACCCAGTACTTC	CSARGSGAPTQYF
TRBJ2-7	TRBV27	many	-	TGTGCCAGCTGGAACCGGGGCTACGAGCAGTACTTC	CASWNRGYEQYF
TRBJ2-2	TRBV7-9	few	-	TGTGCCAGCAGCTTTCTCAGAAACACCGGGGAGCTGTTTTTT	CASSFLRNTGELFF
TRBJ2-3	TRBV20-1	large	TRBD1	TGCAGTGCTCCCGACAGGGGACTGGATACGCAGTATTTT	CSAPDRGLDTQYF
TRBJ1-5	TRBV28	few	-	TGTGCCGAGACACTTCGGATCGGACAGCCCCAGCATTTT	CAETLRIGQPQHF
TRBJ2-3	TRBV20-1	-	TRBD2	TGCAGTGCCCCGGCTAGCGGGGGCGACGGATACACGCAGTATTTT	CSAPASGGDGYTQYF
TRBJ2-3	TRBV6-1	-	TRBD2	TGTGCCAGTGAGCGGGGGGGTTTTGAAGATACGCAGTATTTT	CASERGGFEDTQYF
TRBJ2-1	TRBV20-1	many	TRBD1	TGCAGTGCCTTACCTACAGGGGGGCTTCGAAATGAGCAGTTCTTC	CSALPTGGLRNEQFF
TRBJ2-1	TRBV7-2	-	TRBD1	TGTGCCAGCAGATACTGGACAGGTATCTACAATGAGCAGTTCTTC	CASRYWTGIYNEQFF
TRBJ1-3	TRBV7-8	-	-	TGTGCCAGCAGCCCATACGCGGCGGGGCAAGCACGAGGAAACACCATATATTTT	CASSPYAAGQARGNTIYF
TRBJ2-3	TRBV6-6	few	-	TGTGCCAGCAGTTACCGAGCGGCCACAGATACGCAGTATTTT	CASSYRAATDTQYF
TRBJ2-2	TRBV3-1	once	-	TGTGCCAGCAGCCAAGATGGGCCACCGAACACCGGGGAGCTGTTTTTT	CASSQDGPPNTGELFF
TRBJ1-2	TRBV6-5	few	TRBD1	TGTGCCAGCAGACTCACAGGGGTGGGCTATGGCTACACCTTC	CASRLTGVGYGYTF
TRBJ1-4	TRBV5-1	-	-	TGCGCCAGCAGCTTGACCGTTTTGGGTTTTGGAAAACTGTTTTTT	CASSLTVLGFGKLFF
TRBJ1-1	TRBV6-5	few	-	TGTGCCAGCATGAGACCGACCATGAACACTGAAGCTTTCTTT	CASMRPTMNTEAFF
TRBJ1-4	TRBV12-3/TRBV12-4	few	-	TGTGCCAGCAGTTTGTCCAGTAATGAAAAACTGTTTTTT	CASSLSSNEKLFF
TRBJ2-5	TRBV12-3/TRBV12-4	few	-	TGTGCCAGCTCAAAAACGGGGCAAGAGACCCAGTACTTC	CASSKTGQETQYF
TRBJ1-2	TRBV2	-	TRBD1	TGTGCCAGCAGTGAACAGGGGGCCGGCTACACCTTC	CASSEQGAGYTF
TRBJ1-1	TRBV9	-	-	TGTGCCAGCAGCGGTGCTCCACAGGGTTTCACTGAAGCTTTCTTT	CASSGAPQGFTEAFF
TRBJ1-1	TRBV27	few	-	TGTGCCAGCGGGGCCAGAACCTCCGGAGCTGAAGCTTTCTTT	CASGARTSGAEAFF
TRBJ1-6	TRBV20-1	-	TRBD1	TGCAGTGCTTCCCGACAGGGGGCAAATTCACCCCTCCACTTT	CSASRQGANSPLHF
TRBJ1-5	TRBV6-6	-	-	TGTGCCAGCAGTGGGGAGGGCCAGCCCCAGCATTTT	CASSGEGQPQHF
TRBJ1-1	TRBV6-6	many	-	TGTGCCAGCAGTTATGTGCCTGACACTGAAGCTTTCTTT	CASSYVPDTEAFF
TRBJ2-7	TRBV5-1	few	-	TGCGCCAGCAGCTTTTCAGGGGTGGGCGAGCAGTACTTC	CASSFSGVGEQYF
TRBJ2-3	TRBV7-2	-	TRBD1	TGTGCCAGCAGCCTCCGGGGGGACAGGGGATCGGATACGCAGTATTTT	CASSLRGDRGSDTQYF
TRBJ2-4	TRBV9	few	-	TGTGCCAGCAGCGAGGGAGGTGGGGGACTTTTAGCCAAAAACATTCAGTACTTC	CASSEGGGGLLAKNIQYF
TRBJ2-1	TRBV24-1	few	TRBD1	TGTGCCACCAGCGCTTCAGGGGGAACGTCCTACAATGAGCAGTTCTTC	CATSASGGTSYNEQFF
TRBJ1-1	TRBV5-5	few	TRBD1	TGTGCCAGCAGCTGGGAGACAGGGTCGGGCACTGAAGCTTTCTTT	CASSWETGSGTEAFF
TRBJ2-6	TRBV9	few	TRBD2	TGTGCCAGCAGTGATAGTCGGGGGACTAGCGGGAGCTCTGGGGCCAACGTCCTGACTTTC	CASSDSRGTSGSSGANVLTF
TRBJ2-3	TRBV7-9	-	-	TGTGCCAGCAGCTTAGCGCAGGCGGGGTTGGCAGATACGCAGTATTTT	CASSLAQAGLADTQYF
TRBJ1-2	TRBV3-1	-	-	TGTGCCAGCAGCCAGTCTGGGGGAGTTAACTACACCTTC	CASSQSGGVNYTF
TRBJ2-3	TRBV5-1	-	-	TGCGCCAGCAGCTTGGGAGACCCTGGCACAGATACGCAGTATTTT	CASSLGDPGTDTQYF
TRBJ1-1	TRBV30	-	-	TGTGCCTGGGCGGGTGAAGCTTTCTTT	CAWAGEAFF
TRBJ2-3	TRBV5-1	many	TRBD1	TGCGCCAGCAGCGTGAAAAACGCCGGGACAGGGAATACAGATACGCAGTATTTT	CASSVKNAGTGNTDTQYF
TRBJ2-5	TRBV5-6	few	-	TGTGCCAGCAGCGGTCAGGGTGGGGAAACCCAGTACTTC	CASSGQGGETQYF
TRBJ2-7	TRBV3-1	-	-	TGTGCCAGCAGCTCCGTTGGGACAACTCCTTACGAGCAGTACTTC	CASSSVGTTPYEQYF
TRBJ1-1	TRBV6-2/TRBV6-3	many	-	TGTGCCAGCAGTTACTCGGGCGGGAACACTGAAGCTTTCTTT	CASSYSGGNTEAFF
TRBJ2-5	TRBV4-3	many	-	TGCGCCAGCAGGCCAGCGCGCGGGGATGAAGAGACCCAGTACTTC	CASRPARGDEETQYF
TRBJ1-6	TRBV6-1	few	TRBD1	TGTGCCAGCAGTCTCCCCCCAGACAGGGCGGCTTCACCCCTCCACTTT	CASSLPPDRAASPLHF
TRBJ2-7	TRBV6-2/TRBV6-3	few	TRBD2	TGTGCCAGCAGCCTAGCGGGGGAGCAGTACTTC	CASSLAGEQYF
TRBJ2-2	TRBV2	-	-	TGTGCCTGGCCCGGGACAACGGACACCGGGGAGCTGTTTTTT	CAWPGTTDTGELFF
TRBJ1-2	TRBV6-5	few	-	TGTGCCAGCAGTTTAAGACAGGACGATGGCTACACCTTC	CASSLRQDDGYTF
TRBJ2-7	TRBV11-1	few	TRBD2	TGTGCCAGCAGCTTAGAGCTAGCGGGGGTCACCTACGAGCAGTACTTC	CASSLELAGVTYEQYF
TRBJ1-2	TRBV6-6	few	-	TGTGCCAGCAGTCCCCGTTTTACGACGGGACTATATGGCTACACCTTC	CASSPRFTTGLYGYTF
TRBJ1-3	TRBV12-5	many	-	TGTGCTAGTGGCGGGAGCTCTGGAAACACCATATATTTT	CASGGSSGNTIYF
TRBJ2-1	TRBV6-2/TRBV6-3	few	-	TGTGCCAGCAGCACCGACCCAGGAGGGGGAACCAATGAGCAGTTCTTC	CASSTDPGGGTNEQFF
TRBJ1-5	TRBV12-3/TRBV12-4	-	-	TGTGCCAGCAGCCTCGGGACATACCAGCCCCAGCATTTT	CASSLGTYQPQHF
TRBJ2-3	TRBV27	few	-	TGTGCCAGCAGTTTAAAAGGAGTCGGGGGCTTCGATACGCAGTATTTT	CASSLKGVGGFDTQYF